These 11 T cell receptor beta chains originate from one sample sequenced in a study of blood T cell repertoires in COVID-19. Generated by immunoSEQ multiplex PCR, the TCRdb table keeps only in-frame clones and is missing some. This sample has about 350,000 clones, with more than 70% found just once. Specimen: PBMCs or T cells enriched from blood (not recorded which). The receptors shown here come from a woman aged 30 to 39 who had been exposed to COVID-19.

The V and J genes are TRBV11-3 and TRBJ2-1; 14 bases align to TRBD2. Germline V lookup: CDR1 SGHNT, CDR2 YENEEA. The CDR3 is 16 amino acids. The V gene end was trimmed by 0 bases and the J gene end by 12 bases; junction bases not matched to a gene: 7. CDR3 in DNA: TGTGCCAGCAGCTTAGATTTGACTAGCGGGGGGGTAAGGCAGTTCTTC. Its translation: CASSLDLTSGGVRQFF.

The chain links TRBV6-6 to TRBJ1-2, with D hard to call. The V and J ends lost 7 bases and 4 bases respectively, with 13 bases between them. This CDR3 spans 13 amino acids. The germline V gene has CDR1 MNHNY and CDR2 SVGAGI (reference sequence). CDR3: CASMRAGSYGYTF. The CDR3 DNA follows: TGTGCCAGCATGAGGGCGGGAAGCTATGGCTACACCTTC.

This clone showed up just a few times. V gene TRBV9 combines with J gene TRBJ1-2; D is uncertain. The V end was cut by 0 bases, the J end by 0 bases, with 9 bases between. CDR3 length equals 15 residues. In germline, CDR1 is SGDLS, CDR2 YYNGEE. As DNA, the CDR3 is TGTGCCAGCAGCGTAGCATGGCCCCCTAACTATGGCTACACCTTC. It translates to CASSVAWPPNYGYTF.

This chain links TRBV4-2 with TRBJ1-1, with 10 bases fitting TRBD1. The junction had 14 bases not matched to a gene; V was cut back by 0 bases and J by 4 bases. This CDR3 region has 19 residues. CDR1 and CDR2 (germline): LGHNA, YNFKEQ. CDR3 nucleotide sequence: TGTGCCAGCAGCCAAGATGTCGGGGGGACAGGGGAATTGGGCACTGAAGCTTTCTTT. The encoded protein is CASSQDVGGTGELGTEAFF.

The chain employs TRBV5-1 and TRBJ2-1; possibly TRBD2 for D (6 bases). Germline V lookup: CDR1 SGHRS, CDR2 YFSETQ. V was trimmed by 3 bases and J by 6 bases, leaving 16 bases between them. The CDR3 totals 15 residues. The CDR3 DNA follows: TGCGCCAGCAGCTCCCAGGGAGGAGGGGCCAATGAGCAGTTCTTC. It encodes CASSSQGGGANEQFF. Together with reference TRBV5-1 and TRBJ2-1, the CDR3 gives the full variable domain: KAGVTQTPRYLIKTRGQQVTLSCSPISGHRSVSWYQQTPGQGLQFLFEYFSETQRNKGNFPGRFSGRQFSNSRSEMNVSTLELGDSALYLCASSSQGGGANEQFFGPGTRLTVL.

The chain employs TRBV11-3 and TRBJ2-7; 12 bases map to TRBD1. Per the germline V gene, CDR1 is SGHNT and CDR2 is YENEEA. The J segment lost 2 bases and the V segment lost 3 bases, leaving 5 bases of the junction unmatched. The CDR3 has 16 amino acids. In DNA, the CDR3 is TGTGCCAGCAGCTTGGGACAGGGGGCGATTGCCTACGAGCAGTACTTC. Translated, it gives CASSLGQGAIAYEQYF.

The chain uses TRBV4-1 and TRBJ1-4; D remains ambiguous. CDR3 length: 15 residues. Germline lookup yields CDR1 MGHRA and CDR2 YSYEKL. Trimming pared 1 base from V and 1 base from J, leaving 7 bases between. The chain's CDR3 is CASSQGGVTNEKLFF. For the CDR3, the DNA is TGCGCCAGCAGCCAAGGCGGGGTAACTAATGAAAAACTGTTTTTT.

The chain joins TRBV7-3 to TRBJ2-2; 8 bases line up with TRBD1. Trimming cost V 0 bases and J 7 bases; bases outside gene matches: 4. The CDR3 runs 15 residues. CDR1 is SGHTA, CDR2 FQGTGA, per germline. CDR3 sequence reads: CASSLTPTGVGELFF. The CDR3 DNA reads TGTGCCAGCAGCTTAACGCCGACAGGGGTCGGGGAGCTGTTTTTT. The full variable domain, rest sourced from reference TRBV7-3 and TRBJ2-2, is GAGVSQTPSNKVTEKGKYVELRCDPISGHTALYWYRQSLGQGPEFLIYFQGTGAADDSGLPNDRFFAVRPEGSVSTLKIQRTERGDSAVYLCASSLTPTGVGELFFGEGSRLTVL.

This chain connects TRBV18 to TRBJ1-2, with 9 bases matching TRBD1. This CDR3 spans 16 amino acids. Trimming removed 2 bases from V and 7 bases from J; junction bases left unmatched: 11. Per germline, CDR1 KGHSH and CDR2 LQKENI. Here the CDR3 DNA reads TGTGCCAGCTCACCAACCACGGGACAGGGTGTCCTTGGCTACACCTTC. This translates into CASSPTTGQGVLGYTF.

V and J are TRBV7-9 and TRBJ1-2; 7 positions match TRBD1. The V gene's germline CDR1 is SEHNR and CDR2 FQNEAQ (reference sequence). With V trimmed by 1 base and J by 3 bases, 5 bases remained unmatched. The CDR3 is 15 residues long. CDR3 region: CASSLGQGSHYGYTF. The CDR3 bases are TGTGCCAGCAGCTTAGGACAGGGATCCCACTATGGCTACACCTTC.

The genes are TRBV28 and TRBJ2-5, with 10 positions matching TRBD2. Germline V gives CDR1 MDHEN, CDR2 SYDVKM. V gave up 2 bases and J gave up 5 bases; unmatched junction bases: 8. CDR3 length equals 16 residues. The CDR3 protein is CASSLGLAGEGETQYF. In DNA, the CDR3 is TGTGCCAGCAGTTTAGGGCTAGCGGGAGAAGGGGAGACCCAGTACTTC.